A selection of T cell receptor beta chains follows, all from one sample in a study of human T cells and chemical hapten exposure. TCRdb re-derived calls from the reads in MiXCR, one entry per CDR3 protein. The sample contains around 120,000 distinct CDR3 sequences, roughly 8.5% of which appear only once. The sequenced material came from whole blood. These receptors originate from a human donor in good health. Some clones in this sample may be carry-over from other donors' samples. Each CDR3 is given with its conserved first and last residue. D genes are given only for firm matches. Clone sizes are given selectively: once, few, many, or a class where the clone is expanded.

J | D | V | size | CDR3 | DNA
TRBJ1-2 | TRBD1 | TRBV6-1 | few | CASRPTGLNYGYTF | TGTGCCAGCAGGCCGACAGGGCTTAACTATGGCTACACCTTC
TRBJ2-1 | TRBD2 | TRBV12-3/TRBV12-4 | few | CASSLSLAGGRGKFF | TGTGCCAGCAGTTTATCGCTAGCGGGGGGGCGGGGTAAGTTCTTC
TRBJ1-1 | NA | TRBV27 | few | CASSSSGHTEAFF | TGTGCCAGCAGTTCCTCAGGGCATACTGAAGCTTTCTTT
TRBJ1-1 | NA | TRBV20-1 | many | CSASRAGLNTEAFF | TGCAGTGCTAGCCGGGCAGGACTGAACACTGAAGCTTTCTTT
TRBJ1-1 | TRBD1 | TRBV10-3 | many | CASRQGLDTEAFF | TGTGCCAGCAGACAGGGGTTGGACACTGAAGCTTTCTTT
TRBJ1-1 | NA | TRBV7-6 | NA | CASSLNQAREAEAFF | TGTGCCAGCAGCTTAAACCAAGCGAGGGAGGCTGAAGCTTTCTTT
TRBJ1-6 | NA | TRBV25-1 | many | CASSEFLDSPLHF | TGTGCCAGCAGTGAATTTCTCGATTCACCCCTCCACTTT
TRBJ2-7 | NA | TRBV5-1 | few | CASSLAVGPEQYF | TGCGCCAGCAGCTTGGCCGTGGGTCCCGAGCAGTACTTC
TRBJ1-5 | NA | TRBV12-3/TRBV12-4 | many | CASSWGGHQPQHF | TGTGCCAGCAGTTGGGGGGGGCATCAGCCCCAGCATTTT
TRBJ2-3 | NA | TRBV18 | NA | CASSPRGDTQYF | TGTGCCAGCTCACCTAGAGGGGATACGCAGTATTTT
TRBJ1-5 | NA | TRBV20-1 | many | CSAATPRGVQPQHF | TGCAGTGCCGCTACCCCAAGGGGGGTTCAGCCCCAGCATTTT
TRBJ2-1 | TRBD1 | TRBV6-5 | NA | CASSYKGRGSHNEQFF | TGTGCCAGCAGTTACAAGGGCAGGGGGTCCCACAATGAGCAGTTCTTC
TRBJ2-3 | TRBD2 | TRBV29-1 | many | CSVGRGLADTDTQYF | TGCAGCGTTGGAAGGGGACTAGCGGACACAGATACGCAGTATTTT
TRBJ2-7 | NA | TRBV19 | once | CASTSGGPYEQYF | TGTGCCAGTACGTCCGGGGGGCCCTACGAGCAGTACTTC
TRBJ2-3 | TRBD2 | TRBV7-2 | many | CASSVSGPYTDTQYF | TGTGCCAGCAGCGTTAGCGGGCCCTACACAGATACGCAGTATTTT
TRBJ1-2 | NA | TRBV2 | NA | CASSVGRDNYGYTF | TGTGCCAGCAGTGTCGGCAGGGATAACTATGGCTACACCTTC
TRBJ2-7 | NA | TRBV6-2/TRBV6-3 | few | CASSSHPSYEQYF | TGTGCCAGCAGTTCCCATCCTTCCTACGAGCAGTACTTC
TRBJ2-1 | NA | TRBV10-3 | NA | CAIAESYNEQFF | TGTGCCATCGCAGAATCCTACAATGAGCAGTTCTTC
TRBJ1-1 | NA | TRBV10-3 | many | CAISDGRGSHMNTEAFF | TGTGCCATCAGTGATGGTCGGGGCTCCCACATGAACACTGAAGCTTTCTTT
TRBJ1-2 | NA | TRBV28 | many | CASSLPDSNYGYTF | TGTGCCAGCAGTTTGCCGGACAGTAACTATGGCTACACCTTC
TRBJ2-2 | NA | TRBV12-3/TRBV12-4 | few | CASSFLSVANTGELFF | TGTGCCAGCAGTTTCCTCAGTGTCGCGAACACCGGGGAGCTGTTTTTT
TRBJ2-6 | NA | TRBV6-5 | NA | CASSYSGMTASGANVLTF | TGTGCCAGCAGTTACTCCGGCATGACGGCCTCTGGGGCCAACGTCCTGACTTTC
TRBJ2-7 | NA | TRBV12-3/TRBV12-4 | few | CASSLGTAKQYF | TGTGCCAGCAGTCTCGGGACCGCAAAGCAGTACTTC
TRBJ1-1 | NA | TRBV11-2 | many | CASSFQTNTEAFF | TGTGCCAGCAGCTTCCAGACGAACACTGAAGCTTTCTTT
TRBJ1-6 | NA | TRBV6-5 | many | CASSSRVNSPLHF | TGTGCCAGCAGTTCTAGAGTAAATTCACCCCTCCACTTT
TRBJ2-1 | TRBD2 | TRBV10-3 | many | CAISDPAGGRDEQFF | TGTGCCATCAGTGATCCCGCGGGGGGGCGCGATGAGCAGTTCTTC
TRBJ1-1 | TRBD1 | TRBV28 | many | CASSTPGQGTEAFF | TGTGCCAGCAGTACTCCGGGACAGGGGACTGAAGCTTTCTTT
TRBJ1-4 | NA | TRBV28 | many | CASSLFQSGNEKLFF | TGTGCCAGCAGTTTATTCCAATCGGGAAATGAAAAACTGTTTTTT
TRBJ1-2 | TRBD1 | TRBV18 | many | CASSPTGMGYGYTF | TGTGCCAGCTCACCGACAGGGATGGGCTATGGCTACACCTTC
TRBJ2-7 | TRBD1 | TRBV4-2 | many | CASSQGRRSGQTYEQYF | TGTGCCAGCAGCCAAGGCCGGAGGTCGGGACAGACCTACGAGCAGTACTTC
TRBJ2-5 | NA | TRBV10-3 | few | CAISPAQETQYF | TGTGCCATCAGTCCCGCCCAAGAGACCCAGTACTTC
TRBJ2-7 | NA | TRBV14 | few | CASSPPVEGPLYEQYF | TGTGCCAGCAGCCCCCCGGTGGAAGGACCTCTCTACGAGCAGTACTTC
TRBJ1-1 | NA | TRBV12-3/TRBV12-4 | many | CASSGQLMNTEAFF | TGTGCCAGCAGTGGACAGTTGATGAACACTGAAGCTTTCTTT
TRBJ1-4 | NA | TRBV7-8 | many | CASSLASSGRGEKLFF | TGTGCCAGCAGCTTAGCGTCCTCAGGGCGGGGTGAAAAACTGTTTTTT
TRBJ2-5 | NA | TRBV5-6 | few | CASSLIISQETQYF | TGTGCCAGCAGCTTAATCATCTCCCAAGAGACCCAGTACTTC
TRBJ1-1 | NA | TRBV12-3/TRBV12-4 | NA | CASTLVLRTEAFF | TGTGCCAGCACCCTGGTCCTACGGACTGAAGCTTTCTTT
TRBJ1-2 | NA | TRBV21-1 | few | CASSKADGYTF | TGTGCCAGCAGCAAAGCGGATGGCTACACCTTC
TRBJ1-2 | NA | TRBV2 | few | CASTDLNYGYTF | TGTGCCAGCACGGACCTTAACTATGGCTACACCTTC
TRBJ1-2 | TRBD1 | TRBV12-3/TRBV12-4 | many | CASSRQGSYTF | TGTGCCAGCAGTAGACAGGGGAGCTACACCTTC
TRBJ2-5 | NA | TRBV5-1 | few | CASSLETGVSQETQYF | TGCGCCAGCAGCTTGGAAACGGGTGTGAGCCAAGAGACCCAGTACTTC
TRBJ2-2 | TRBD1 | TRBV11-2 | few | CASSEGQGAVTGELFF | TGTGCCAGCAGCGAGGGACAGGGGGCGGTCACCGGGGAGCTGTTTTTT